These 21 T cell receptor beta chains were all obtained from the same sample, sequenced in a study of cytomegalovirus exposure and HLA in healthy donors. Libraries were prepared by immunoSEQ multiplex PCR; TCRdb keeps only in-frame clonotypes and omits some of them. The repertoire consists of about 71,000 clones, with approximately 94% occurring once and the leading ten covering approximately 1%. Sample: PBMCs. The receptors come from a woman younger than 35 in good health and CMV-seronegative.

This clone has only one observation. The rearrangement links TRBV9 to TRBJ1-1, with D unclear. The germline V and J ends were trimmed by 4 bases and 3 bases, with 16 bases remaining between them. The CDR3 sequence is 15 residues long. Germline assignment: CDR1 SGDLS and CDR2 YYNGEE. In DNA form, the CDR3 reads TGTGCCAGCAGCCCTAGGGAGGGTTGGTACACTGAAGCTTTCTTT. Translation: CASSPREGWYTEAFF.

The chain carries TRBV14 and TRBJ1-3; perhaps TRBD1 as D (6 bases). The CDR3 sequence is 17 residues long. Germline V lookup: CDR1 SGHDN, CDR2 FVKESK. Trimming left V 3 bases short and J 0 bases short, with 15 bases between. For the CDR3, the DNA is TGTGCCAGCAGCCATACAGGGATAACCCTCTCTGGAAACACCATATATTTT. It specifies CASSHTGITLSGNTIYF.

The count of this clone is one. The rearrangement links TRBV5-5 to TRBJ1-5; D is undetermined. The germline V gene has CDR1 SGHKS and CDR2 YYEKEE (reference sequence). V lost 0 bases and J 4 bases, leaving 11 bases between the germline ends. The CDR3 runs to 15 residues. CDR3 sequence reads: CASSLGTGNNQPQHF. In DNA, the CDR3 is TGTGCCAGCAGCTTGGGGACGGGGAATAATCAGCCCCAGCATTTT.

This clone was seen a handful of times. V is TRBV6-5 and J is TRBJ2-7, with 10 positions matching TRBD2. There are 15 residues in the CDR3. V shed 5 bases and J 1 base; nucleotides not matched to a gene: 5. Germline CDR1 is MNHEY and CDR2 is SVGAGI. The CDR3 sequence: CASSGTSGESYEQYF. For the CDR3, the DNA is TGTGCCAGCAGTGGCACTAGCGGGGAATCCTACGAGCAGTACTTC.

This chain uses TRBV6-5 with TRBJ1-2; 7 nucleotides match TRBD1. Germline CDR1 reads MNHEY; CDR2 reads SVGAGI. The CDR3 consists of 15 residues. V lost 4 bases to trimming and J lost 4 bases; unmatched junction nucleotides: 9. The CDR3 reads CASSFYGTAIYGYTF. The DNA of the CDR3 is TGTGCCAGCAGTTTCTACGGGACAGCGATCTATGGCTACACCTTC.

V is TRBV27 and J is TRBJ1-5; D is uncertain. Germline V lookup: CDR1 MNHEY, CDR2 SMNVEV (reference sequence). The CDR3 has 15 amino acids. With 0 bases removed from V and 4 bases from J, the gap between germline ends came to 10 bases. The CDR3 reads CASSLSFGRNQPQHF. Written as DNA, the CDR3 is TGTGCCAGCAGTTTATCGTTTGGGAGGAATCAGCCCCAGCATTTT.

The CDR3 reads CSVVVDNYNEQFF. The CDR3 nucleotides are TGCAGCGTTGTGGTGGACAACTACAATGAGCAGTTCTTC. The chain recombines TRBV29-1 with TRBJ2-1, with a tentative D call TRBD1 (5 bases). Trimming took off 4 bases at V and 3 bases at J, with 10 bases between the two ends. This CDR3 has 13 amino acids. CDR1 is SQVTM, CDR2 ANQGSEA, per germline.

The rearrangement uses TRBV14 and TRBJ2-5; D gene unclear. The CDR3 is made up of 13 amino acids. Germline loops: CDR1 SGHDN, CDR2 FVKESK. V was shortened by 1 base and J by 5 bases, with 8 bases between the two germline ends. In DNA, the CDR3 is TGTGCCAGCAGCCAAGGAGGTGGGGAGACCCAGTACTTC. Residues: CASSQGGGETQYF. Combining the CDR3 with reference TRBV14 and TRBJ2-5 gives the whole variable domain EAGVTQFPSHSVIEKGQTVTLRCDPISGHDNLYWYRRVMGKEIKFLLHFVKESKQDESGMPNNRFLAERTGGTYSTLKVQPAELEDSGVYFCASSQGGGETQYFGPGTRLLVL.

The chain's CDR3 is CASSQVRGGYTF. CDR3 coding DNA: TGCGCCAGCAGCCAAGTACGCGGTGGCTACACCTTC. The rearrangement joins TRBV4-1 to TRBJ1-2; no firm D call. CDR1 MGHRA and CDR2 YSYEKL come from the germline V gene. V was cut by 1 base and J by 7 bases, with 7 bases left in between. The CDR3 has 12 residues.

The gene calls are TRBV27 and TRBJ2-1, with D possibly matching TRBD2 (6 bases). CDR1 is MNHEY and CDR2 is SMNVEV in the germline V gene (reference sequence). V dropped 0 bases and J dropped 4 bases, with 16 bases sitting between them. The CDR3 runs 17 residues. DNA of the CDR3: TGTGCCAGCAGTTTATCGATCGGGGCGGGGTTATACAATGAGCAGTTCTTC. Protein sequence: CASSLSIGAGLYNEQFF.

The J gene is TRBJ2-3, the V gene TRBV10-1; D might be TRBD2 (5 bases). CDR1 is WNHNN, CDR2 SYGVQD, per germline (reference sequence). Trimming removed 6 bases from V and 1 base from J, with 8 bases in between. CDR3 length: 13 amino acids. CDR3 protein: CASSRGRTDTQYF. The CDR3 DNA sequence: TGCGCCAGCAGCCGGGGTCGCACAGATACGCAGTATTTT.

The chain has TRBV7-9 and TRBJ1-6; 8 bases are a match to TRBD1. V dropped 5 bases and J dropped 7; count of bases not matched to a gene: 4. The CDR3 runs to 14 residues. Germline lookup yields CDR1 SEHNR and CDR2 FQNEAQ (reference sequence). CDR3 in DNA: TGTGCCAGCAGCCCAGGGGGCTTGAATTCACCCCTCCACTTT. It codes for CASSPGGLNSPLHF.

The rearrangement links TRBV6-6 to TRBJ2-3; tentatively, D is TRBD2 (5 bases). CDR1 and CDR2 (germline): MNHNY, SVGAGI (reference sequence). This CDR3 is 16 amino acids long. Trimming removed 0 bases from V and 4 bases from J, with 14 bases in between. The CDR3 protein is CASSYSGLAYADTQYF. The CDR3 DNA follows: TGTGCCAGCAGTTACTCAGGGCTAGCTTATGCAGATACGCAGTATTTT.

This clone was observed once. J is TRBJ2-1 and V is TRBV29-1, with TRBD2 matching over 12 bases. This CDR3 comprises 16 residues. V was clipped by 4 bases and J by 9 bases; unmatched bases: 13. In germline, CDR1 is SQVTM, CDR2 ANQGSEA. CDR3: CSVGTLAGGPHSEQFF. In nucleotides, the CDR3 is TGCAGCGTTGGGACCCTAGCGGGAGGGCCGCATAGTGAGCAGTTCTTC.

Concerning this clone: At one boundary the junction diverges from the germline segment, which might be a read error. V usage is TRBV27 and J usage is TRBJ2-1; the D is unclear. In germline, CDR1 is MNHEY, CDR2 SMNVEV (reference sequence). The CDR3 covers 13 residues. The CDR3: CASSLSRDNEQFF. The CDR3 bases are TGTGCCAGCAGTCTATCCCGGGACAATGAGCAGTTCTTC.

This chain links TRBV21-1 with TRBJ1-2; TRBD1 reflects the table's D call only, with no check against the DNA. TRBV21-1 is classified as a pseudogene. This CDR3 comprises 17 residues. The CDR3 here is CASSKKGGQLFNYGYTF. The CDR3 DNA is TGTGCCAGCAGCAAAAAGGGGGGACAGTTGTTTAACTATGGCTACACCTTC.

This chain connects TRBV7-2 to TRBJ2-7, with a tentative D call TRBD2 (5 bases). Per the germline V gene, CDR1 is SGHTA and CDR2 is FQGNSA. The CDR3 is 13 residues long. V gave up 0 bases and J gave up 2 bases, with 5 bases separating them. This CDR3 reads CASSLASAYEQYF. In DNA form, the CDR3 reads TGTGCCAGCAGCTTAGCTAGCGCCTACGAGCAGTACTTC.

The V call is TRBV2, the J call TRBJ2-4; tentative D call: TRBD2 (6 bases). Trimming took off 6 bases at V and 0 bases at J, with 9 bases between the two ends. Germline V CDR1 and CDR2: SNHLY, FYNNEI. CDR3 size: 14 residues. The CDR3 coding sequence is TGTGCCAGCAGGGCGGGGCTAGCCAAAAACATTCAGTACTTC. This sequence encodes CASRAGLAKNIQYF.

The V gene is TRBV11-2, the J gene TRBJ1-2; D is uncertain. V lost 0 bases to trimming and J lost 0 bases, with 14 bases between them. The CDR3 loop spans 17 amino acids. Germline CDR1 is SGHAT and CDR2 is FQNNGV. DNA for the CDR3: TGTGCCAGCAGCTTAGATTACTTTATCCATTCTAACTATGGCTACACCTTC. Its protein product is CASSLDYFIHSNYGYTF.

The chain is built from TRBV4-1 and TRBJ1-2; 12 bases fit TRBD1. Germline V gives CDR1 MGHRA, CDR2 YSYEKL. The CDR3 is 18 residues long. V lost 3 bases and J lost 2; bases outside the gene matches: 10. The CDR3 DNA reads TGCGCCAGCAGCCAGGGGACAGGGGGCCTCTCCGGGAACTATGGCTACACCTTC. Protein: CASSQGTGGLSGNYGYTF.

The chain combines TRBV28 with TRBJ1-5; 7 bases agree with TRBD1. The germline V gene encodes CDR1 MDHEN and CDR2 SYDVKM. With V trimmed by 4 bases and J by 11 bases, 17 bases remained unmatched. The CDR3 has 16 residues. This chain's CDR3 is CASSSRTGDRAIAQHF. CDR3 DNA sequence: TGTGCCAGCAGTTCCCGGACAGGTGACAGGGCGATAGCCCAGCATTTT.